One and the same sample provided the 10 T cell receptor beta chains below, sequenced in a study of cytomegalovirus exposure and HLA in healthy donors. Amplification used 60 Vbeta primers and 13 Jbeta primers. Clones were read by immunoSEQ multiplex PCR, and TCRdb kept only the in-frame ones, dropping some. The sample consists of some 80,000 clones, around 60% of them appearing once. The sequenced sample was PBMCs. Receptor source: a male donor in good health and CMV-seropositive.

The chain couples TRBV19 to TRBJ1-5; D is ambiguous. This CDR3 region has 19 residues. V was pared by 3 bases and J by 0 bases, with 21 bases between. CDR1 is LNHDA and CDR2 is SQIVND in the germline V gene (reference sequence). The CDR3 sequence is CASSIGRNTDPYSNQPQHF. The CDR3, as DNA: TGTGCCAGTAGTATCGGGAGGAATACGGACCCATATAGCAATCAGCCCCAGCATTTT.

The V call is TRBV5-4, the J call TRBJ2-3, with a weak D call TRBD1 (5 bases). This CDR3 region has 15 residues. V gave up 2 bases and J gave up 0 bases, with 10 bases separating them. Germline loops: CDR1 SGHNT, CDR2 YYREEE (reference sequence). The CDR3 region is CASSLGAPSTDTQYF. CDR3 nucleotide sequence: TGTGCCAGCAGCTTAGGGGCACCTAGCACAGATACGCAGTATTTT.

The chain has TRBV6-5 and TRBJ2-5; TRBD1 matches at 7 bases. Trimming cost V 8 bases and J 3 bases; bases outside gene matches: 9. Germline CDR1 is MNHEY and CDR2 is SVGAGI. The CDR3 totals 14 residues. CDR3 in DNA: TGTGCCAGCCGGCCCCCAGGGGGAGAAGAGACCCAGTACTTC. This encodes CASRPPGGEETQYF.

The sample holds a few counts of this clone. The chain has TRBV7-2 and TRBJ2-7; possibly TRBD1 for D (5 bases). The ends were cut back, 2 bases at V and 3 bases at J, with 17 bases in the middle. There are 16 residues in the CDR3. The germline gives CDR1 SGHTA, CDR2 FQGNSA. CDR3 loop: CASSLTGAPRGYEQYF. CDR3 in DNA: TGTGCCAGCAGCTTAACTGGCGCACCAAGGGGCTACGAGCAGTACTTC.

This chain links TRBV10-2 with TRBJ2-5, with 8 bases identical to TRBD2. TRBJ2-7 explains the end of the DNA better; the J call may be wrong. Germline V gene lookup returns CDR1 WSHSY and CDR2 SAAADI. The CDR3 length is 13 residues. In nucleotides, the CDR3 is TGCGCCACCACTAGCGGAGGGACCTACGAGCAGTACTTC. Amino acid sequence: CATTSGGTYEQYF.

This sequence joins TRBV28 and TRBJ2-3; D not certain. This CDR3 comprises 12 residues. Germline V gives CDR1 MDHEN, CDR2 SYDVKM. The V gene lost 5 bases and the J gene lost 4 bases, with 7 bases spanning the gap. In nucleotides, the CDR3 is TGTGCCAGCAGTCCCCATTCAGATACGCAGTATTTT. Translating gives CASSPHSDTQYF.

This clone showed up just a few times. The V call is TRBV2, the J call TRBJ1-4; 8 bases match TRBD1. V shed 1 base, J shed 11 bases, and the junction held 3 bases outside the gene matches. The CDR3 covers 13 residues. CDR1 and CDR2 (germline): SNHLY, FYNNEI. The CDR3 coding sequence is TGTGCCAGCAGTGAAGGGAACAGGGGGAAACTGTTTTTT. Its translation: CASSEGNRGKLFF.

This clone was seen more than once but under ten times. This chain uses TRBV28 with TRBJ2-5, with 7 bases fitting TRBD1. Germline V gives CDR1 MDHEN, CDR2 SYDVKM. V shed 7 bases and J 5 bases; nucleotides not matched to a gene: 4. This CDR3 is 12 amino acids long. In DNA, the CDR3 is TGTGCCAGCAAGAGGGGGCGGGAGACCCAGTACTTC. Protein product: CASKRGRETQYF.

The chain uses TRBV4-1 and TRBJ2-1, with a possible D match to TRBD2 (7 bases). Deletions cut 0 bases from V and 13 bases from J, with 25 bases between. This CDR3 comprises 17 residues. Germline CDR1 reads MGHRA; CDR2 reads YSYEKL. This CDR3 is CASSQEGGDVNYAVQFF. In nucleotides, the CDR3 is TGCGCCAGCAGCCAAGAAGGGGGGGATGTAAACTATGCTGTACAGTTCTTC.

The gene calls are TRBV2 and TRBJ1-5; a possible D gene is TRBD1 (5 bases). The ends were cut back, 1 base at V and 3 bases at J, with 7 bases in the middle. The CDR3 length is 14 residues. Per germline, CDR1 SNHLY and CDR2 FYNNEI. CDR3 amino acids: CASSEEGPNQPQHF. The CDR3 coding sequence is TGTGCCAGCAGTGAAGAGGGGCCCAATCAGCCCCAGCATTTT.